One sample yielded the 15 T cell receptor beta chains listed below, sequenced in a study of metastatic and nonmetastatic thyroid tumors. Each patient came to thyroid surgery without any prior treatment (of any kind). Using MiXCR, TCRdb re-called clones from the PCR reads. Among more than 65,000 clones listed, approximately 15% were seen once. The sequenced sample was blood. These receptors originate from a male donor with papillary thyroid cancer or a benign thyroid nodule (not recorded which). Some clones in this sample may be carry-over from other donors' samples.

This clone has a count of ten or more. Other nucleotide sequences from this sample produce the same CDR3. The chain is built from TRBV20-1 and TRBJ1-5; no definite D call. The CDR3 is made up of 14 amino acids. V lost 5 bases and J 4 bases, leaving 15 bases between the germline ends. The germline gives CDR1 DFQATT, CDR2 SNEGSKA (reference sequence). The CDR3 protein is CSAPPQVRNQPQHF. The CDR3 nucleotides read TGCAGTGCTCCCCCCCAGGTCAGAAATCAGCCCCAGCATTTT.

This clone was picked up a small number of times. The chain combines TRBV6-1 with TRBJ1-5; no reliable D call. In germline, CDR1 is MNHNS, CDR2 SASEGT. V lost 7 bases and J 4 bases, leaving 11 bases between the germline ends. The CDR3 covers 13 residues. This CDR3 is CASTEGANQPQHF. In nucleotides, the CDR3 is TGTGCCAGCACGGAGGGCGCGAATCAGCCCCAGCATTTT.

This clone has ten or more counts. The V and J genes are TRBV28 and TRBJ1-4; no clear D. The CDR3 has 16 amino acids. The germline V gene encodes CDR1 MDHEN and CDR2 SYDVKM. Trimming left V 5 bases short and J 0 bases short, with 13 bases between. CDR3 loop: CASSLAWQSTNEKLFF. The DNA of the CDR3 is TGTGCCAGCAGTCTGGCGTGGCAGTCAACTAATGAAAAACTGTTTTTT. Full variable domain (remainder filled in from reference TRBV28 and TRBJ1-4): DVKVTQSSRYLVKRTGEKVFLECVQDMDHENMFWYRQDPGLGLRLIYFSYDVKMKEKGDIPEGYSVSREKKERFSLILESASTNQTSMYLCASSLAWQSTNEKLFFGSGTQLSVL.

This clone was counted many times. The chain has TRBV6-1 and TRBJ2-3; 8 bases match TRBD2. CDR1 is MNHNS and CDR2 is SASEGT in the germline V gene. The length of the CDR3 is 14 residues. The V gene end was trimmed by 4 bases and the J gene end by 0 bases; junction bases not matched to a gene: 0. CDR3 nucleotides: TGTGCCAGCAGTGCTAGCGGGAGCACAGATACGCAGTATTTT. As protein: CASSASGSTDTQYF.

The table lists this clone with many counts. The chain combines TRBV28 with TRBJ2-5; TRBD2 matches at 14 bases. Germline V gene sequence: CDR1 MDHEN, CDR2 SYDVKM. V dropped 8 bases and J dropped 4; count of bases not matched to a gene: 15. This CDR3 is 18 amino acids long. CDR3 coding DNA: TGTGCCAGCCTACCCGCCCTGGGACTAGCGGGAGCGGGAGAGACCCAGTACTTC. Translated, it gives CASLPALGLAGAGETQYF.

This clone was picked up many times. The chain has TRBV10-3 and TRBJ1-2, with 8 bases aligning to TRBD1. This CDR3 region has 13 residues. CDR1 and CDR2 (germline): ENHRY, SYGVKD. The V segment lost 6 bases and the J segment 4 bases; nucleotides outside the gene matches: 4. The CDR3: CAISPGQVYGYTF. As DNA, the CDR3 is TGTGCCATCAGCCCGGGACAGGTCTATGGCTACACCTTC.

This clone was found many times. The chain combines TRBV6-5 with TRBJ2-2, with D uncertain. This CDR3 has 14 residues. Trimming took 0 bases from V and 5 from J, leaving 7 bases between them. Per germline, CDR1 MNHEY and CDR2 SVGAGI. The DNA of the CDR3 is TGTGCCAGCAGTTACTCGATGCTGACCGGGGAGCTGTTTTTT. Translation gives CASSYSMLTGELFF.

This clone was recorded many times. This chain links TRBV20-1 with TRBJ2-5; 12 bases fit TRBD2. The J segment lost 3 bases and the V segment lost 3 bases, leaving 5 bases of the junction unmatched. This CDR3 has 15 amino acids. CDR1 is DFQATT, CDR2 SNEGSKA, per germline (reference sequence). The CDR3 DNA is TGCAGTGCTAGGCTAGCGGGAGGGAGGAAAGAGACCCAGTACTTC. Translated: CSARLAGGRKETQYF.

This clone was found many times. This chain joins TRBV11-2 and TRBJ1-2, with D unclear. The CDR3 has 13 residues. V gave up 5 bases and J gave up 8 bases, with 15 bases separating them. Germline assignment: CDR1 SGHAT and CDR2 FQNNGV. The CDR3 DNA sequence: TGTGCCAGCAGCCCCTATGGGATTGTAGGCTACACCTTC. Translating gives CASSPYGIVGYTF.

This clone has ten or more counts. This chain connects TRBV5-1 to TRBJ1-1; 12 positions match TRBD1. V was pared by 0 bases and J by 5 bases, with 2 bases of the junction left unmatched. The germline V gene has CDR1 SGHRS and CDR2 YFSETQ. The CDR3 extends over 15 amino acids. The CDR3 DNA is TGCGCCAGCAGCTTGGGGGACAGGGGGCTAACTGAAGCTTTCTTT. This gives the protein CASSLGDRGLTEAFF.

This clone was seen just once. The CDR3 is CAWRNSASSTDTQYF. The CDR3 coding sequence is TGTGCCTGGAGAAACTCTGCTAGTAGCACAGATACGCAGTATTTT. The V gene is TRBV30, the J gene TRBJ2-3; no reliable D call. The CDR3 is 15 amino acids. Germline lookup yields CDR1 GTSNPN and CDR2 SVGIG (reference sequence). The V and J ends lost 3 bases and 0 bases respectively, with 13 bases between them.

The V gene is TRBV20-1, the J gene TRBJ2-6; 9 positions match TRBD2. In germline, CDR1 is DFQATT, CDR2 SNEGSKA (reference sequence). J was trimmed by 0 bases and V by 3 bases; bases with no gene match: 12. The CDR3 runs to 19 residues. The CDR3 loop reads CSASPTTSGSSSGANVLTF. The CDR3 DNA reads TGCAGTGCTAGCCCAACAACTAGCGGGTCTAGCTCTGGGGCCAACGTCCTGACTTTC.

This clone was seen repeatedly, ten times or more. DNA for the CDR3: TGTGCCAGTAGTATAGGGTCGGACAGTTCTGGGGCCAACGTCCTGACTTTC. Amino acids: CASSIGSDSSGANVLTF. The chain employs TRBV19 and TRBJ2-6, with D perhaps TRBD1 (6 bases). The germline V and J ends were trimmed by 1 base and 1 base, with 11 bases remaining between them. The CDR3 has 17 residues. Per the germline V gene, CDR1 is LNHDA and CDR2 is SQIVND (reference sequence).

V and J are TRBV9 and TRBJ1-1; no definite D call. The CDR3 has 13 residues. Germline loops: CDR1 SGDLS, CDR2 YYNGEE. Trimming stripped 0 bases from V and 1 base from J, with 4 bases between. CDR3 in DNA: TGTGCCAGCAGCGTAGAAGAGAACACTGAAGCTTTCTTT. Encoded protein: CASSVEENTEAFF.

At least ten counts were recorded for this clone. This chain connects TRBV6-1 to TRBJ2-4; D is unclear. CDR1 MNHNS and CDR2 SASEGT come from the germline V gene. V lost 6 bases to trimming and J lost 0 bases, with 18 bases between them. The CDR3 covers 17 residues. The CDR3 protein is CASRSEDLTLAKNIQYF. CDR3 in DNA: TGTGCCAGCAGAAGTGAAGATTTGACGTTAGCCAAAAACATTCAGTACTTC.